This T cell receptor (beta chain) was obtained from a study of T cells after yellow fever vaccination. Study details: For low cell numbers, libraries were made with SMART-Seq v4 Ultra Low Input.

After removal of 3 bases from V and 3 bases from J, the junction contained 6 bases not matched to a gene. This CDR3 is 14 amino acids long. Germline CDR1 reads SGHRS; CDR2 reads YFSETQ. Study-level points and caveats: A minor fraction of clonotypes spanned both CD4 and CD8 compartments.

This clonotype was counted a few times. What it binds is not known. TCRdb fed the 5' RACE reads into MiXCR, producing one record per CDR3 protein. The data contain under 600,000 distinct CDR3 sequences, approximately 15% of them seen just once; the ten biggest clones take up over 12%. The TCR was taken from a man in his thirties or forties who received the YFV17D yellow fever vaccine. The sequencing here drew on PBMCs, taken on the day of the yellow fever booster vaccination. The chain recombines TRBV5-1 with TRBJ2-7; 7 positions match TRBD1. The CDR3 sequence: CASSSGQRVYEQYF. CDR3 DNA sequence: TGCGCCAGCAGCTCGGGACAGAGAGTCTACGAGCAGTACTTC. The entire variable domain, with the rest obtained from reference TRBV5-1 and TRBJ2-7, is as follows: KAGVTQTPRYLIKTRGQQVTLSCSPISGHRSVSWYQQTPGQGLQFLFEYFSETQRNKGNFPGRFSGRQFSNSRSEMNVSTLELGDSALYLCASSSGQRVYEQYFGPGTRLTVT.